The 26 T cell receptor beta chains below come from one sample, sequenced in a study of blood T cell repertoires in COVID-19. Sequencing was performed with immunoSEQ multiplex PCR; in TCRdb, only in-frame clones are kept and a portion is missing. In the table there are more than 200,000 clones, more than 65% of which are singletons. The sequencing sample was made of peripheral blood. The receptors were sampled from a woman older than 75 with acute or convalescent COVID-19.

V usage is TRBV2 and J usage is TRBJ1-5, with 7 bases identical to TRBD1. Per germline, CDR1 SNHLY and CDR2 FYNNEI. The CDR3 spans 17 residues. The ends lost 6 bases at V and 0 bases at J; junction bases unmatched: 11. The CDR3 region has the DNA TGTGCCAGCAGCGAACAGGGGCTGGGGGTTAGCAATCAGCCCCAGCATTTT. Amino acid sequence: CASSEQGLGVSNQPQHF.

The genes are TRBV9 and TRBJ2-5, with D perhaps TRBD1 (5 bases). Germline loops: CDR1 SGDLS, CDR2 YYNGEE. The CDR3 has 15 amino acids. The V end lost 0 bases, the J end lost 4 bases, and 13 bases lay between the germline ends. The CDR3 sequence is CASSVGMLQGETQYF. The CDR3 DNA follows: TGTGCCAGCAGCGTAGGTATGCTCCAGGGAGAGACCCAGTACTTC.

This clone was counted only a few times. This rearrangement joins TRBV5-1 to TRBJ1-5; TRBD1 might be the D (5 bases). CDR3 size: 15 residues. V was clipped by 0 bases and J by 4 bases, with 11 bases between them. The germline gives CDR1 SGHRS, CDR2 YFSETQ. This CDR3 reads CASSLESRGNQPQHF. CDR3 DNA sequence: TGCGCCAGCAGCTTGGAGTCCCGGGGGAATCAGCCCCAGCATTTT.

This clone was counted only a few times. The rearrangement links TRBV19 to TRBJ2-1; TRBD2 matches at 11 bases. There are 16 residues in the CDR3. Per the germline V gene, CDR1 is LNHDA and CDR2 is SQIVND (reference sequence). Trimming at V came to 3 bases and at J to 8 bases, leaving 9 bases not matched to a gene. The CDR3 sequence: CASSMRTSGLWYEQFF. In nucleotides, the CDR3 is TGTGCCAGTAGTATGAGGACTAGCGGGTTGTGGTATGAGCAGTTCTTC.

The chain employs TRBV27 and TRBJ1-2; the D is unclear. The germline gives CDR1 MNHEY, CDR2 SMNVEV (reference sequence). With 5 bases removed from V and 10 bases from J, the gap between germline ends came to 26 bases. This CDR3 has 16 amino acids. The CDR3 sequence is CASSGTHFLQTPAYTF. In DNA, the CDR3 is TGTGCCAGCAGTGGAACACACTTCCTCCAGACACCAGCCTACACCTTC.

The V gene is TRBV7-2, the J gene TRBJ2-7; TRBD1 matches 10 bases. Germline CDR1 is SGHTA and CDR2 is FQGNSA. The CDR3 totals 14 residues. The V gene end was trimmed by 5 bases and the J gene end by 4 bases; junction bases not matched to a gene: 5. The CDR3 DNA is TGTGCCAGCAGCCCCAGGGACAGGGGTTACGAGCAGTACTTC. Translating it yields CASSPRDRGYEQYF.

This sequence joins TRBV11-1 and TRBJ2-7; 8 nucleotides align to TRBD2. V lost 5 bases and J lost 2; bases outside the gene matches: 8. This CDR3 spans 15 amino acids. Germline-derived CDR1 and CDR2 are SGHAT and FQDESV (reference sequence). CDR3 residues: CASSPQTSVTYEQYF. The DNA of the CDR3 is TGTGCCAGCAGCCCACAGACTAGCGTAACCTACGAGCAGTACTTC. The full variable domain, with the rest looked up from reference TRBV11-1 and TRBJ2-7, is EAEVAQSPRYKITEKSQAVAFWCDPISGHATLYWYRQILGQGPELLVQFQDESVVDDSQLPKDRFSAERLKGVDSTLKIQPAELGDSAMYLCASSPQTSVTYEQYFGPGTRLTVT.

The chain has TRBV2 and TRBJ2-1, with 9 bases aligning to TRBD2. V dropped 7 bases and J dropped 5; count of bases not matched to a gene: 3. The CDR3 extends over 13 amino acids. Germline V gene sequence: CDR1 SNHLY, CDR2 FYNNEI. The CDR3 loop reads CASISGGNNEQFF. CDR3 in DNA: TGTGCCAGCATTAGCGGGGGTAACAATGAGCAGTTCTTC.

This sequence joins TRBV2 and TRBJ2-5; TRBD2 agrees at 13 bases. Germline V gives CDR1 SNHLY, CDR2 FYNNEI. The CDR3 contains 15 residues. Trimming cost V 6 bases and J 3 bases; bases outside gene matches: 4. The CDR3 DNA sequence: TGTGCCAGCAGGACCGGACTAGCGGGGGAAGAGACCCAGTACTTC. It codes for CASRTGLAGEETQYF.

V usage is TRBV3-1 (or the pseudogene TRBV3-2) and J usage is TRBJ2-2; TRBD2 is a possible D gene (5 bases). CDR1 is LGHDT, CDR2 YNNKEL, per germline (reference sequence). There are 17 residues in the CDR3. Trimming stripped 4 bases from V and 6 bases from J, with 21 bases between. In DNA form, the CDR3 reads TGTGCCAGCAGCCGCAGATATGGCTCCATCGGGGCCGGGGAGCTGTTTTTT. It translates to CASSRRYGSIGAGELFF.

The gene calls are TRBV19 and TRBJ1-1; D is perhaps TRBD1 (5 bases). The germline V and J ends were trimmed by 2 bases and 7 bases, with 11 bases remaining between them. This CDR3 comprises 13 residues. The germline V gene encodes CDR1 LNHDA and CDR2 SQIVND (reference sequence). CDR3: CASSIRAGREAFF. CDR3 DNA sequence: TGTGCCAGTAGTATAAGGGCAGGGCGTGAAGCTTTCTTT.

This clone was detected once. The chain employs TRBV5-8 and TRBJ1-2; D unclear. Trimming took off 0 bases at V and 3 bases at J, with 12 bases between the two ends. The CDR3 is 15 amino acids. CDR1 SGHTS and CDR2 YDEGEE come from the germline V gene. The CDR3 DNA is TGTGCCAGCAGCTTGGTACTGGTACAGCACTATGGCTACACCTTC. This codes for CASSLVLVQHYGYTF.

V gene TRBV18 combines with J gene TRBJ2-7, with D uncertain. With 6 bases removed from V and 3 bases from J, the gap between germline ends came to 18 bases. Germline CDR1 is KGHSH and CDR2 is LQKENI. The length of the CDR3 is 15 residues. The CDR3 region is CASSMATAIFYEQYF. In DNA form, the CDR3 reads TGTGCCAGCTCGATGGCCACAGCTATCTTCTACGAGCAGTACTTC.

This clone has only one observation. This rearrangement joins TRBV7-2 to TRBJ2-1; 7 bases match TRBD2. V lost 6 bases and J lost 7; bases outside the gene matches: 0. The CDR3 totals 11 residues. Looked up from germline, CDR1 is SGHTA and CDR2 is FQGNSA. The CDR3 here is CASRRGNEQFF. CDR3 in DNA: TGTGCCAGCAGGCGGGGGAATGAGCAGTTCTTC.

The rearrangement joins TRBV5-1 to TRBJ2-2; D may be TRBD2 (6 bases). The CDR3 has 16 residues. Germline V lookup: CDR1 SGHRS, CDR2 YFSETQ. Trimming took off 1 base at V and 6 bases at J, with 16 bases between the two ends. The CDR3 reads CASSLSPLATAGELFF. CDR3 bases: TGCGCCAGCAGCTTGAGTCCACTAGCAACGGCCGGGGAGCTGTTTTTT.

About this clone: This specimen includes other DNA sequences encoding the same CDR3. The rearrangement joins TRBV29-1 to TRBJ2-3, with 7 nucleotides matching TRBD2. The CDR3 is 12 residues long. Germline V gene lookup returns CDR1 SQVTM and CDR2 ANQGSEA. J was trimmed by 4 bases and V by 4 bases; bases with no gene match: 2. The CDR3 DNA is TGCAGCGTTGCCCGGGAGGCAGATACGCAGTATTTT. This codes for CSVAREADTQYF.

V and J are TRBV19 and TRBJ1-1, with unresolved D. V was trimmed by 4 bases and J by 7 bases, leaving 16 bases between them. The CDR3 totals 14 residues. CDR1 and CDR2 from the germline V gene are LNHDA and SQIVND (reference sequence). The CDR3: CASSTDRRGGEAFF. In DNA, the CDR3 is TGTGCCAGTAGTACCGATCGGAGAGGCGGTGAAGCTTTCTTT. Full variable domain (missing parts from reference TRBV19 and TRBJ1-1): DGGITQSPKYLFRKEGQNVTLSCEQNLNHDAMYWYRQDPGQGLRLIYYSQIVNDFQKGDIAEGYSVSREKKESFPLTVTSAQKNPTAFYLCASSTDRRGGEAFFGQGTRLTVV.

This clone was seen only a few times. This chain uses TRBV19 with TRBJ2-1, with 11 nucleotides matching TRBD2. Germline lookup yields CDR1 LNHDA and CDR2 SQIVND (reference sequence). V was clipped by 3 bases and J by 2 bases; unmatched bases: 9. The CDR3 is 18 amino acids. As DNA, the CDR3 is TGTGCCAGTAGTATTGATAGCGGGGGGGAGGGACCCTACAATGAGCAGTTCTTC. The encoded protein is CASSIDSGGEGPYNEQFF.

J is TRBJ1-2 and V is TRBV7-9; D is undetermined. The V and J ends lost 2 bases and 2 bases respectively, with 3 bases between them. The CDR3 spans 12 residues. Germline-derived CDR1 and CDR2 are SEHNR and FQNEAQ (reference sequence). The CDR3 region has the DNA TGTGCCAGCAGCTTACAGAACTATGGCTACACCTTC. Translating gives CASSLQNYGYTF.

The gene calls are TRBV5-1 and TRBJ1-2; D is ambiguous. CDR1 and CDR2 (germline): SGHRS, YFSETQ. V lost 0 bases to trimming and J lost 6 bases, with 12 bases between them. The length of the CDR3 is 14 residues. The CDR3 is CASSLAGNVDGYTF. In DNA form, the CDR3 reads TGCGCCAGCAGCTTGGCCGGGAATGTAGATGGCTACACCTTC.

The chain is built from TRBV19 and TRBJ1-2; 12 bases map to TRBD1. This CDR3 contains 19 residues. Germline V gene sequence: CDR1 LNHDA, CDR2 SQIVND (reference sequence). Losses at the gene ends were 5 bases for V and 4 bases for J; bases not matched to a gene: 17. In DNA, the CDR3 is TGTGCCAGTAGTTACCGGGCGACCGCCGGGACAGGGGGCCTCTATGGCTACACCTTC. Amino acids: CASSYRATAGTGGLYGYTF. Full variable domain (rest looked up from reference TRBV19 and TRBJ1-2): DGGITQSPKYLFRKEGQNVTLSCEQNLNHDAMYWYRQDPGQGLRLIYYSQIVNDFQKGDIAEGYSVSREKKESFPLTVTSAQKNPTAFYLCASSYRATAGTGGLYGYTFGSGTRLTVV.

This chain joins TRBV27 and TRBJ1-6, with TRBD1 matching 9 bases. From germline, CDR1 is MNHEY and CDR2 SMNVEV (reference sequence). The V segment lost 4 bases and the J segment 5 bases; nucleotides outside the gene matches: 3. The CDR3 extends over 15 amino acids. The DNA of the CDR3 is TGTGCCAGCAGTTCTTGGACAGGGGATAATTCACCCCTCCACTTT. Its protein is CASSSWTGDNSPLHF.

The J gene is TRBJ2-1, the V gene TRBV6-1, with 9 nucleotides matching TRBD2. CDR3 length: 19 amino acids. J lost 2 bases, V lost 2 bases, and 13 bases had no gene match. Germline V gene data show CDR1 as MNHNS and CDR2 as SASEGT. The CDR3 loop is CASSETPTGLAGTYNEQFF. The CDR3 nucleotides read TGTGCCAGCAGTGAAACCCCAACGGGGCTAGCGGGGACCTACAATGAGCAGTTCTTC.

The chain links TRBV1 to TRBJ1-2. TRBV1 is deemed a pseudogene. The CDR3 runs to 13 residues. The CDR3 DNA follows: TGCACCAGCCCCGGCGGGGTTCACTATGGCTACACCTTC. It codes for CTSPGGVHYGYTF.

The J gene is TRBJ1-1, the V gene TRBV29-1, with D possibly matching TRBD1 (6 bases). The CDR3 is 14 residues long. V lost 0 bases to trimming and J lost 5 bases, with 13 bases between them. The germline CDR1 and CDR2 sequences are SQVTM and ANQGSEA. CDR3 nucleotides: TGCAGCGTTGAAGACGCAGGGGTTCGTACTGAAGCTTTCTTT. Translation: CSVEDAGVRTEAFF.

A few counts support this clone. The J gene is TRBJ2-7, the V gene TRBV9, with TRBD2 identical over 13 bases. The trim removed 0 bases at V and 2 bases at J, leaving 2 bases unmatched. The germline V gene encodes CDR1 SGDLS and CDR2 YYNGEE. This CDR3 spans 16 amino acids. The CDR3 DNA sequence: TGTGCCAGCAGCGTAGGAGGGACTAGCGGGGCCTACGAGCAGTACTTC. Amino acids: CASSVGGTSGAYEQYF.